This T cell receptor beta chain comes out of a study of shared clonotypes between healthy human individuals. The length of the CDR3 is 12 residues. V was pared by 3 bases and J by 9 bases, with 11 bases between. Germline lookup yields CDR1 LNHDA and CDR2 SQIVND (reference sequence). Naive CD8 cells were CD45RO-negative, positively selected for CCR7, excluding terminally differentiated effector memory CD45RA+ cells. In this sample, this clone turned up a few times. Assay used: immunoSEQ multiplex PCR; TCRdb lists only in-frame clones, some missing. The sample consists of 2 million to 2.5 million clones, around 93% of them appearing once.

This chain connects TRBV19 to TRBJ1-1; D may be TRBD1 (5 bases). This receptor was identified in a man between 18 and 35 years old in good health. Some clones in this sample may be carry-over from other donors' samples. Material: naive CD8+ T cells from PBMCs. The CDR3 region is CASSMGDGQAFF. Here the CDR3 DNA reads TGTGCCAGTAGTATGGGGGACGGACAAGCTTTCTTT.